These T cell receptor beta chains were read from a single sample in a study of tumor-infiltrating lymphocytes in primary liver carcinoma. TCRdb redid the calling of the multiplex PCR reads with MiXCR, one entry per CDR3 protein. The repertoire holds more than 95,000 distinct CDR3 sequences, with 60% to 80% as singletons. The sample consisted of liver tumor tissue from sampling region 3. The receptors were gathered from a woman aged 60-75 years with primary liver carcinoma and hepatitis B virus infection. Both conserved end residues are part of each CDR3. The order of the fields is V gene, D gene, clone size, J gene, CDR3 DNA, CDR3 protein. D genes are given only for firm matches. Size tells how often a clone was seen (once, few, many) or the class of an expanded clone, and some rows leave it out.

TRBV30	TRBD1	.	TRBJ1-1	TGTGCCTGGATGCAGGGGGGATCGGGGACTGAAGCTTTCTTT	CAWMQGGSGTEAFF
TRBV11-2	.	.	TRBJ2-3	TGTGCCAGCAGCCTGGGACACCCCACAGATACCCAGTATTTT	CASSLGHPTDTQYF
TRBV11-3	.	.	TRBJ2-5	TGTGCCAGCAGCCCCAGGGGCTGTGGGGCCCAGTACTTC	CASSPRGCGAQYF
TRBV10-3	.	few	TRBJ2-5	TGTGCCATCAGTGAGTCCCCCCTAGCGAAACCCCGAGAGACCCAGTACTTC	CAISESPLAKPRETQYF
TRBV6-5	.	.	TRBJ1-2	TGTGCCAGCTGTTCCGGGACACATCGTATCTATGGCTACACCTTC	CASCSGTHRIYGYTF
TRBV2	.	.	TRBJ1-6	TGTGCCAGCAGTGGCGGCTATTCACCCCTCCACTTT	CASSGGYSPLHF
TRBV11-2	.	.	TRBJ2-7	TGTGACAGCAGCCCCCGTCCCGGTTGGGACTCAGAGCTGTACTTC	CDSSPRPGWDSELYF
TRBV29-1	TRBD1	many	TRBJ1-2	TGCAGCGCTGGGGAGCCGGGACAGGGGACCTCCTACACCTTC	CSAGEPGQGTSYTF
TRBV29-1	.	once	TRBJ2-1	TGCAGCGCCTACGATCTAGGGGCTAGCTTCTACAATGAACAGTTCTTC	CSAYDLGASFYNEQFF
TRBV15	TRBD1	.	TRBJ1-4	TGTGCCACCAGCAGAGCGCCGGGACAGTCCAATGAAAAACTGTTTTTT	CATSRAPGQSNEKLFF
TRBV5-1	.	.	TRBJ1-4	TGCGCCAGCAGCACCACCGGGGGAAAGTGTGAAAAACTGTTTTTT	CASSTTGGKCEKLFF
TRBV11-2	.	medium-sized	TRBJ1-1	TGTGCCAGCAGCCCTCGCAGGGCCACTGAAGCTTTCTTT	CASSPRRATEAFF
TRBV7-9	TRBD2	.	TRBJ2-2	TGTGCCAGCAGCTTAGGCGGGGGGTCGAACACCGGGGAGCTGTTTTTT	CASSLGGGSNTGELFF
TRBV29-1	.	.	TRBJ1-2	.	CNVDKEKAGGSYGCTF
TRBV3-1	.	.	TRBJ2-1	TGTGCCAGCAGCCAAGGAGGCAACAGGGCCAGCTCCTACAATGAGCAGTTCTTC	CASSQGGNRASSYNEQFF
TRBV11-3	.	.	TRBJ2-1	TGTGCCTGCAGCTTAGGCCCCGGGCAGCCCCTTGAGCAGTCCTTC	CACSLGPGQPLEQSF
TRBV20-1	.	.	TRBJ2-7	TGCAGTGCTCAGAGCGGTACGGACTCCGGAGAGCAGTACTTC	CSAQSGTDSGEQYF
TRBV5-1	.	.	TRBJ1-4	TGCGCCAGCAGCTCGGGACACCAAAATGAAGAACTGTTTTTT	CASSSGHQNEELFF
TRBV6-1	TRBD1	many	TRBJ2-7	TGTGCCAGCAGTGGCCCCTGGGCCGGACAGGGGGCCTACGAGCAGTACTTC	CASSGPWAGQGAYEQYF
TRBV11-2	.	.	TRBJ2-1	TGTGCCAGCACCTTAGATTACAGCGATGAGCAGTTCTTC	CASTLDYSDEQFF
TRBV11-1	TRBD2	many	TRBJ2-2	TGTGCCAGCAGGCCAACCCCCGGGACTAGCGGCAGTACGAACACCGGGGAGCTGTTTTTT	CASRPTPGTSGSTNTGELFF
TRBV7-9	TRBD2	.	TRBJ2-3	TGTGCCAACAGCATAGGACTAGCGGGAGTCGGAGTTACGCAGTATTTT	CANSIGLAGVGVTQYF
TRBV6-1	.	once	TRBJ2-7	TGTGCCAACAGTGACCCTGGTGGTTCTTCCTACGAGCAGTACTTC	CANSDPGGSSYEQYF
TRBV28	.	.	TRBJ1-1	TGTGTCAGCTGTTTATGGGACGGGAACACTGAAGCTTTCTTT	CVSCLWDGNTEAFF
TRBV4-1	.	many	TRBJ1-2	TGCGCCAGCAGCCACTCCCTAGAGGATCCTAGGGCGACCTATGGCTACACCTTC	CASSHSLEDPRATYGYTF
TRBV7-8	.	.	TRBJ1-1	TGTGCCAGCAGCTTATTACTCAGCACTGAAGCTTTCTTT	CASSLLLSTEAFF
TRBV14	TRBD2	many	TRBJ2-2	TGTGCCAGCAGCCCTTTAGCGGGAGACCACACCGGGGAGCTGTTTTTT	CASSPLAGDHTGELFF
TRBV29-1	TRBD2	once	TRBJ2-3	TGCAGCGTTCATTCGTTTCAGGGAGGGTGCACAGATACGCAGTATTTT	CSVHSFQGGCTDTQYF
TRBV11-3	TRBD2	.	TRBJ2-3	TGTGTCAGCAGCTTCAGGACTAGCAGAGACACGCAGTATTTT	CVSSFRTSRDTQYF
TRBV29-1	.	.	TRBJ1-5	TGCAGCGCCTTAGTTTCGGGGGGTCAGCCCCAGCATTTT	CSALVSGGQPQHF
TRBV28	.	.	TRBJ1-5	TGTGCCAGCAGTTTCGGGGGGGTAGGAAGCAATCAGCCCCAGCATTTT	CASSFGGVGSNQPQHF
TRBV11-2	.	.	TRBJ2-7	TGTGCCAGCGGCCATTTAAGGGGGAAAGGGGACTACGAGCAGTACTTC	CASGHLRGKGDYEQYF
TRBV12-3/TRBV12-4	.	many	TRBJ2-7	TGTGCCAGCAGTTTTAGCCTTCCGGGGAAATACGAGCAGTACTTC	CASSFSLPGKYEQYF
TRBV11-2	.	few	TRBJ2-5	TGTGCCTGCAGTGGGCGGGGGCTACAAGAGGCCCAGTACTTC	CACSGRGLQEAQYF
TRBV11-2	.	large	TRBJ2-1	TGTGCCAGCAGCCGACTAAACCCCGAGGTTGCCAATGAGCAGTTCTTC	CASSRLNPEVANEQFF
TRBV7-9	.	many	TRBJ2-1	TGTGCCAGCAGCCGCAAACAGGGTGAGAATGAGCAGTTCTTC	CASSRKQGENEQFF
TRBV6-5	TRBD1	.	TRBJ2-3	TGTACCCGCAGTTCAATCTCGGGACAGGGGACAGATACGCAGTATTTT	CTRSSISGQGTDTQYF
TRBV28	.	.	TRBJ1-5	TGTGCCAGCACCACCGGGGGGGCAGGTTATCAGCCCCAGCATTTT	CASTTGGAGYQPQHF
TRBV11-2	.	.	TRBJ2-5	TGTGTCAGCAGCTTAAGGCTAGTGGGCCAAGAGACCCAGTACTTC	CVSSLRLVGQETQYF
TRBV6-5	TRBD1	.	TRBJ1-5	TGTGCCAGCAGATACAGGGGTCCTCACCAGCATTTT	CASRYRGPHQHF
TRBV27	.	.	TRBJ2-1	TGTGCCAGCAGTTTCGTACAGGGTGGCAATGAGCAGTTCTTC	CASSFVQGGNEQFF
TRBV5-1	TRBD2	.	TRBJ2-1	TGCGCCAGCAGCTTTAGCGGGAATCGCAATGAGCAGTTCTTC	CASSFSGNRNEQFF
TRBV11-2	.	.	TRBJ2-7	TGTGCCAGCAGCATTGAAGCGTGGGCCTCCTACGAGCAGTACTTC	CASSIEAWASYEQYF
TRBV5-1	.	.	TRBJ2-1	TGCGCCAGCAGCCCCCGGTCCCATAGCGACCGCTCCTACAATGAGCAGTTCTTC	CASSPRSHSDRSYNEQFF
TRBV29-1	TRBD2	many	TRBJ2-1	TGCAGCGTTGGTACTAGCGGGAGAAAGAATGAGCAGTTCTTC	CSVGTSGRKNEQFF
TRBV5-1	TRBD2	.	TRBJ2-1	TGCGCCAGAAGCTTTAGCGGGAGTTGGAATGAGCAGTTCTTC	CARSFSGSWNEQFF
TRBV12-3/TRBV12-4	.	.	TRBJ2-2	TGTGCCAGCAGTTTTCCGGCGCAAACGAACATCGAGGAGCTGTTTTTT	CASSFPAQTNIEELFF
TRBV7-3	.	.	TRBJ2-2	TGTGCCAGCAGCTTACAAGGTGCCAACACCGGGGAGCTGTTTTTT	CASSLQGANTGELFF
TRBV7-9	.	.	TRBJ1-1	TGTGCCAGCAGCTTAGCTATGACGGGGGGCTCTGAAGCTTTCTTT	CASSLAMTGGSEAFF
TRBV12-3/TRBV12-4	.	many	TRBJ1-5	TGTGCCAGCAGCCTCGGACAGATCGGGAGGCCCCAGCATTTT	CASSLGQIGRPQHF
TRBV4-1	.	.	TRBJ1-4	TGCGCCATCAGCCTCGGGACGCCGAGGACTAATGAAAAACTGTTTTTT	CAISLGTPRTNEKLFF
TRBV11-3	.	.	TRBJ2-1	TGTGCTGGCAGCCCTCTGACGGCCTACAATGAGCAGTTCTTC	CAGSPLTAYNEQFF
TRBV5-1	.	.	TRBJ2-5	TGCGCCACCAGCGAGGACCAAGAGACCCAGTACTTC	CATSEDQETQYF
TRBV15	.	.	TRBJ2-5	TGTGCCACCAGCAGAGATCGGCGGCCGGAACAGACCCAGTACTTC	CATSRDRRPEQTQYF